Presented here are 27 T cell receptor beta chains from one specimen sequenced in a study of T cells in Graves' hyperthyroidism and ophthalmopathy. Amplification yielded TCR beta CDR3 regions, with RNA transcripts as the source. In the first-round RT-PCR of the TCR CDR3, the HTBI primer set was used. TCRdb redid the calling of the multiplex PCR reads with MiXCR, one entry per CDR3 protein. Of roughly 570,000 distinct CDR3 sequences listed, around 42% are singletons. The sample consisted of peripheral blood or thyroid tissue (not recorded which). The receptor source for this set is an adult woman with Graves' disease, either hyperthyroidism or ophthalmopathy (not recorded which).

The chain has TRBV20-1 and TRBJ1-2; D ambiguous. Germline CDR1 and CDR2: DFQATT and SNEGSKA (reference sequence). The V end was cut by 7 bases, the J end by 1 base, with 1 base between. The CDR3 is 9 amino acids. CDR3 in amino acids: CSVNYGYTF. CDR3 DNA: TGCAGTGTTAACTATGGCTACACCTTC.

This clonotype appeared many times. The CDR3, as DNA: TGCAGTGCTAGGGGAGGGACTAGCGGGATGAGGACCCAGTACTTC. As protein: CSARGGTSGMRTQYF. The J gene is TRBJ2-5, the V gene TRBV20-1, with TRBD2 identical over 13 bases. From germline, CDR1 is DFQATT and CDR2 SNEGSKA (reference sequence). The CDR3 has 15 residues. Trimming at V came to 3 bases and at J to 7 bases, leaving 8 bases not matched to a gene.

There are many counts of this clonotype. V and J are TRBV20-1 and TRBJ2-2; 8 bases agree with TRBD2. The junction had 12 bases not matched to a gene; V was cut back by 5 bases and J by 4 bases. Germline V gene sequence: CDR1 DFQATT, CDR2 SNEGSKA (reference sequence). The CDR3 has 16 amino acids. The CDR3 region is CSALTGAGRGTGELFF. The CDR3 nucleotides are TGCAGTGCTCTCACGGGTGCCGGGAGGGGCACCGGGGAGCTGTTTTTT.

The V gene is TRBV7-2, the J gene TRBJ2-5; TRBD1 aligns across 10 bases. With V trimmed by 5 bases and J by 5 bases, 5 bases remained unmatched. This CDR3 has 14 amino acids. Germline V CDR1 and CDR2: SGHTA, FQGNSA. The CDR3: CASSNDRGLETQYF. In DNA form, the CDR3 reads TGTGCCAGCAGCAACGACAGGGGGCTCGAGACCCAGTACTTC.

This clonotype was counted at least ten times. This chain connects TRBV5-1 to TRBJ1-1, with TRBD1 matching over 7 bases. The V segment lost 1 base and the J segment 5 bases; nucleotides outside the gene matches: 8. CDR1 and CDR2 from the germline V gene are SGHRS and YFSETQ. This CDR3 is built from 15 residues. The CDR3 bases are TGCGCCAGCAGCTTGCAGCAGGGGGTAAATACTGAAGCTTTCTTT. It translates to CASSLQQGVNTEAFF.

The chain carries TRBV7-9 and TRBJ1-1; no clear D gene. The CDR3 is 12 residues long. CDR1 is SEHNR and CDR2 is FQNEAQ in the germline V gene (reference sequence). Between the trimmed V and J ends, which lost 3 bases and 6 bases, there was a span of 8 bases. CDR3 bases: TGTGCCAGCAGCTTGTTCGGTGCTGAAGCTTTCTTT. This gives the protein CASSLFGAEAFF.

In regard to this clonotype: The CDR3 ends on some other residue instead of the conserved phenylalanine or tryptophan, so this is likely a read error. It is unclear where the CDR3 begins or ends on the DNA, so no DNA is shown, and the CDR3 is as TCRdb lists it. The CDR3 sequence is CASKRTGG. The genes are TRBV2 and TRBJ1-1; TRBD1 reflects the table's D call only, with no check against the DNA. Inclusive of both ends, the CDR3 amounts to 8 amino acids. Germline lookup yields CDR1 SNHLY and CDR2 FYNNEI.

The chain employs TRBV7-2 and TRBJ1-2; TRBD1 matches 9 bases. The CDR3 runs to 14 residues. Trimming at V came to 5 bases and at J to 5 bases, leaving 6 bases not matched to a gene. Per the germline V gene, CDR1 is SGHTA and CDR2 is FQGNSA. The CDR3 protein is CASSRWTGEYGYTF. In DNA form, the CDR3 reads TGTGCCAGCAGCCGTTGGACAGGGGAATATGGCTACACCTTC. The variable domain in full, with the rest retrieved from reference TRBV7-2 and TRBJ1-2, is GAGVSQSPSNKVTEKGKDVELRCDPISGHTALYWYRQSLGQGLEFLIYFQGNSAPDKSGLPSDRFSAERTGGSVSTLTIQRTQQEDSAVYLCASSRWTGEYGYTFGSGTRLTVV.

Many counts were recorded for this clonotype. The chain couples TRBV4-1 to TRBJ2-7; TRBD2 matches at 11 bases. The CDR3 totals 16 residues. Trimming removed 2 bases from V and 4 bases from J; junction bases left unmatched: 7. The germline gives CDR1 MGHRA, CDR2 YSYEKL. CDR3 in DNA: TGCGCCAGCAGCCAAATTACTAGCGGGAGCTCTTACGAGCAGTACTTC. Amino acids: CASSQITSGSSYEQYF.

The V and J genes are TRBV2 and TRBJ1-1, with 7 bases fitting TRBD1. V was pared by 11 bases and J by 6 bases, with 15 bases of the junction left unmatched. The germline CDR1 and CDR2 sequences are SNHLY and FYNNEI. The CDR3 runs to 14 residues. CDR3 protein: CAGTVSSTYPEAFF. Written as DNA, the CDR3 is TGTGCCGGGACAGTGTCTTCCACTTACCCTGAAGCTTTCTTT. The full variable domain, completed using reference TRBV2 and TRBJ1-1, is EPEVTQTPSHQVTQMGQEVILRCVPISNHLYFYWYRQILGQKVEFLVSFYNNEISEKSEIFDDQFSVERPDGSNFTLKIRSTKLEDSAMYFCAGTVSSTYPEAFFGQGTRLTVV.

This clonotype was recorded a few times. CDR3 residues: CASSFPTTSGRALYEQYF. CDR3 nucleotides: TGTGCCAGCAGTTTCCCCACTACTAGCGGGAGGGCCCTCTACGAGCAGTACTTC. This chain links TRBV6-5 with TRBJ2-7; 13 bases are shared with TRBD2. CDR3 size: 18 residues. The germline gives CDR1 MNHEY, CDR2 SVGAGI. V was pared by 4 bases and J by 3 bases, with 12 bases of the junction left unmatched.

This chain joins TRBV19 and TRBJ2-6; no firm D call. The V gene lost 5 bases and the J gene lost 0 bases, with 20 bases spanning the gap. This CDR3 spans 19 amino acids. Germline V gives CDR1 LNHDA, CDR2 SQIVND (reference sequence). CDR3 protein: CASSALDSAFYSGANVLTF. The CDR3 coding sequence is TGTGCCAGTAGTGCTCTTGACTCGGCATTCTACTCTGGGGCCAACGTCCTGACTTTC.

V gene TRBV5-1 combines with J gene TRBJ1-3; D ambiguous. The CDR3 is 13 residues long. With 0 bases removed from V and 4 bases from J, the gap between germline ends came to 5 bases. The germline V gene encodes CDR1 SGHRS and CDR2 YFSETQ. The CDR3 nucleotides are TGCGCCAGCAGCTTGGAGGTCGGAAACACCATATATTTT. Residues: CASSLEVGNTIYF.

This clonotype has just one count. A read error may explain this, as a much larger clone is one base away. The chain joins TRBV7-9 to TRBJ1-1; possible D gene TRBD1, 5 bases. Germline lookup yields CDR1 SEHNR and CDR2 FQNEAQ (reference sequence). The CDR3 is 15 residues long. V was trimmed by 5 bases and J by 2 bases, leaving 15 bases between them. The CDR3 DNA reads TGTGCCAGCAGCCCCAAAGAGACAGCCAACACTGAAGCTTTCTTT. This gives the protein CASSPKETANTEAFF. Drawing the rest from reference TRBV7-9 and TRBJ1-1, the complete variable domain is DTGVSQNPRHKITKRGQNVTFRCDPISEHNRLYWYRQTLGQGPEFLTYFQNEAQLEKSRLLSDRFSAERPKGSFSTLEIQRTEQGDSAMYLCASSPKETANTEAFFGQGTRLTVV.

The rearrangement joins TRBV20-1 to TRBJ1-2; a possible D gene is TRBD1 (6 bases). The CDR3 runs 14 residues. Germline V lookup: CDR1 DFQATT, CDR2 SNEGSKA (reference sequence). V was clipped by 0 bases and J by 4 bases, with 12 bases between them. The CDR3 protein is CSARDAQGSYGYTF. The CDR3 bases are TGCAGTGCTAGAGACGCACAGGGTAGCTATGGCTACACCTTC.

A few counts support this clonotype. The J gene is TRBJ2-7, the V gene TRBV25-1; 7 nucleotides agree with TRBD1. Germline lookup yields CDR1 MGHDK and CDR2 SYGVNS. The CDR3 runs to 16 residues. J gave up 0 bases and V 3 bases, and 8 bases lay outside the gene matches. The CDR3 bases are TGTGCCAGCAGTGACTCGACAGGGCGTTACTCCTACGAGCAGTACTTC. Translating it yields CASSDSTGRYSYEQYF.

The chain couples TRBV7-9 to TRBJ1-2, with 8 nucleotides matching TRBD1. From germline, CDR1 is SEHNR and CDR2 FQNEAQ (reference sequence). The CDR3 spans 14 residues. J lost 7 bases, V lost 5 bases, and 9 bases had no gene match. This chain's CDR3 is CASSKEGQARGYTF. In nucleotides, the CDR3 is TGTGCCAGCAGCAAAGAGGGACAGGCGCGTGGCTACACCTTC.

This chain joins TRBV20-1 and TRBJ1-5; D is possibly TRBD1 (5 bases). Germline lookup yields CDR1 DFQATT and CDR2 SNEGSKA (reference sequence). Trimming left V 5 bases short and J 4 bases short, with 12 bases between. The CDR3 covers 13 residues. The chain's CDR3 is CSALREGNQPQHF. The CDR3 nucleotides are TGCAGTGCTTTGAGGGAGGGGAATCAGCCCCAGCATTTT.

This clonotype was seen a single time. This chain's CDR3 is CAIRGSSLLAGGKNEQYF. The CDR3 DNA reads as TGTGCCATCAGGGGTAGCTCATTACTAGCGGGAGGAAAAAACGAGCAGTACTTC. The chain uses TRBV10-3 and TRBJ2-7; TRBD2 aligns across 12 bases. The length of the CDR3 is 18 residues. The germline gives CDR1 ENHRY, CDR2 SYGVKD. Trimming took 6 bases from V and 5 from J; bases not matched to a gene: 17.

This clonotype came up many times. The gene calls are TRBV19 and TRBJ1-5, with 7 bases aligning to TRBD1. The CDR3 is 15 residues long. The V and J ends lost 5 bases and 7 bases, in that order; junction bases with no gene match: 11. CDR1 is LNHDA and CDR2 is SQIVND in the germline V gene (reference sequence). CDR3 sequence: CASSRQDRVEQPQHF. CDR3 coding DNA: TGTGCCAGTAGTCGACAAGACAGGGTCGAACAGCCCCAGCATTTT.

This clonotype was seen repeatedly, ten times or more. The chain is built from TRBV20-1 and TRBJ1-1, with 9 nucleotides matching TRBD1. Per the germline V gene, CDR1 is DFQATT and CDR2 is SNEGSKA (reference sequence). The CDR3 extends over 15 amino acids. J lost 1 base, V lost 3 bases, and 6 bases had no gene match. CDR3 region: CSASSPGQGNTEAFF. CDR3 in DNA: TGCAGTGCTAGTAGCCCGGGACAGGGGAACACTGAAGCTTTCTTT.

V and J are TRBV12-3 or TRBV12-4 and TRBJ1-5, with TRBD1 matching over 8 bases. The CDR3 contains 16 residues. The V and J ends lost 2 bases and 5 bases, in that order; junction bases with no gene match: 8. CDR3 coding DNA: TGTGCCAGCAGTTTATTGACCTCAGGGGGCGATCAGCCCCAGCATTTT. Residues: CASSLLTSGGDQPQHF.

Comment on this clonotype: At one end, the junction sequence differs from germline, possibly due to a read error. The J gene is TRBJ2-1, the V gene TRBV5-1; possibly TRBD2 for D (6 bases). The CDR3 runs to 15 residues. CDR1 is SGHRS, CDR2 YFSETQ, per germline. The DNA for the CDR3 is TGCGCCAGCAGCGTGGGCACGGGGGTTTACAATGGGCAGTTCTTC. Translation: CASSVGTGVYNGQFF. Full variable domain (remainder filled in from reference TRBV5-1 and TRBJ2-1): KAGVTQTPRYLIKTRGQQVTLSCSPISGHRSVSWYQQTPGQGLQFLFEYFSETQRNKGNFPGRFSGRQFSNSRSEMNVSTLELGDSALYLCASSVGTGVYNGQFFGPGTRLTVL.

Of note for this clonotype: One base away lies a much larger clone, so this may be a sequencing read error. The chain employs TRBV12-3 or TRBV12-4 and TRBJ2-2; TRBD1 matches 9 bases. Losses at the gene ends were 4 bases for V and 4 bases for J; bases not matched to a gene: 13. The length of the CDR3 is 18 residues. The CDR3 bases are TGTGCCAGCAGTTGGCCGGGACAGGGAAAATCCGTCACCGGGGAGCTGTTTTTT. It specifies CASSWPGQGKSVTGELFF.

The chain couples TRBV11-2 to TRBJ2-5, with D perhaps TRBD1 or TRBD2 (6 bases each). The germline gives CDR1 SGHAT, CDR2 FQNNGV. The CDR3 has 15 amino acids. V was cut by 5 bases and J by 9 bases, with 22 bases left in between. In DNA form, the CDR3 reads TGTGCCAGCAGCCTTTTTGGGGGGCTACGAGGGCCCCAGTACTTC. It yields the protein CASSLFGGLRGPQYF.

V gene TRBV9 combines with J gene TRBJ2-5; the match to TRBD1 covers 11 bases. Germline CDR1 is SGDLS and CDR2 is YYNGEE. The CDR3 loop spans 15 amino acids. Losses at the gene ends were 0 bases for V and 5 bases for J; bases not matched to a gene: 3. This CDR3 is CASSVGTGGRETQYF. For the CDR3, the DNA is TGTGCCAGCAGCGTAGGGACAGGGGGCCGGGAGACCCAGTACTTC.

The chain links TRBV5-1 to TRBJ1-1; D may be TRBD1 (5 bases). Per germline, CDR1 SGHRS and CDR2 YFSETQ. This CDR3 spans 12 amino acids. The V and J ends lost 4 bases and 8 bases respectively, with 12 bases between them. The CDR3 loop is CASSTTGAEAFF. For the CDR3, the DNA is TGCGCCAGCAGCACGACCGGGGCCGAAGCTTTCTTT.